Included here is one TCR beta chain sequence, with context. Its antigen is as yet unknown. This record comes from a study of shared clonotypes between healthy human individuals. Findings of the study overall: Rarefaction showed sorted-subset sequencing was incomplete despite large depth.

Per sorted-subset replicate PCR, input was approximately 180 ng DNA, representing about 29,000 T cell genomes. Assay used: immunoSEQ multiplex PCR; TCRdb lists only in-frame clones, some missing. This table has approximately 1.4 million clones, around 98% appearing once. Trimming stripped 4 bases from V and 1 base from J, with 14 bases between. The CDR3 has 16 residues. Germline CDR1 reads LNHNV; CDR2 reads YYDKDF (reference sequence). The sequencing sample was made of naive CD4+ T cells sorted from blood. Subset given: CD45RA+ positively selected. The sequence was obtained from a man aged 30-40 years in good health. The gene calls are TRBV15 and TRBJ2-1, with TRBD1 as a possible D gene (5 bases). The CDR3 DNA sequence: TGTGCCACCAGCATCGAGCGTCCAGGGTCCTACAATGAGCAGTTCTTC. Residues: CATSIERPGSYNEQFF.